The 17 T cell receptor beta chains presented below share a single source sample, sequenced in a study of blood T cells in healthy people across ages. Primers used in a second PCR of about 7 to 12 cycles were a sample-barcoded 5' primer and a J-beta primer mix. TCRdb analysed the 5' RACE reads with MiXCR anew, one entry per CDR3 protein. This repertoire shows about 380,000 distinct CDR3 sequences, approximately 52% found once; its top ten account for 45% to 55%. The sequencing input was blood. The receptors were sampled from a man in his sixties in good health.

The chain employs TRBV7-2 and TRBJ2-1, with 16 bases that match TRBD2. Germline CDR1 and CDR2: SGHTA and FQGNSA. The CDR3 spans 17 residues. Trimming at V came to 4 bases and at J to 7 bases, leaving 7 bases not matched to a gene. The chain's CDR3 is CASSSGTSGGALNEQFF. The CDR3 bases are TGTGCCAGCAGCTCCGGGACTAGCGGGGGGGCGTTAAATGAGCAGTTCTTC.

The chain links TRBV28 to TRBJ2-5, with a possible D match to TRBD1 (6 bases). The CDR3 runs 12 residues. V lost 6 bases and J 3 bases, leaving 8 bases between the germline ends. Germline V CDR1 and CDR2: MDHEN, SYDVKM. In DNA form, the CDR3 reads TGTGCCAGCAGACAGGGTAAAGAGACCCAGTACTTC. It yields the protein CASRQGKETQYF.

In DNA, the CDR3 is TGCGCCAGCAGCCCCAGGGGGCAGGGGGCTAACGAGCAGTACTTC. This translates into CASSPRGQGANEQYF. This chain connects TRBV5-1 to TRBJ2-1, with 8 positions matching TRBD1. The better agreement between TRBJ2-7 and the DNA end casts doubt on the J call. This CDR3 comprises 15 residues. CDR1 is SGHRS and CDR2 is YFSETQ in the germline V gene.

The CDR3 loop reads CSVKPLLGAATDTQYF. The CDR3 DNA sequence: TGCAGCGTTAAACCCCTCCTAGGGGCCGCGACAGATACGCAGTATTTT. This sequence joins TRBV29-1 and TRBJ2-3, with D possibly TRBD1 on 5 matching bases. The CDR3 consists of 16 residues. Trimming took 5 bases from V and 3 from J, leaving 21 bases between them. The germline V gene encodes CDR1 SQVTM and CDR2 ANQGSEA.

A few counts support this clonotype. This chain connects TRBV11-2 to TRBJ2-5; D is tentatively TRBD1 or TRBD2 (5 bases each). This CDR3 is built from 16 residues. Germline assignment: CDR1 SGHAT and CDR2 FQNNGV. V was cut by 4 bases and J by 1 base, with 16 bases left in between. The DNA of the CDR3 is TGTGCCAGCAGCTCTAAGAGGGGCAGCCTCCAAGAGACCCAGTACTTC. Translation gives CASSSKRGSLQETQYF.

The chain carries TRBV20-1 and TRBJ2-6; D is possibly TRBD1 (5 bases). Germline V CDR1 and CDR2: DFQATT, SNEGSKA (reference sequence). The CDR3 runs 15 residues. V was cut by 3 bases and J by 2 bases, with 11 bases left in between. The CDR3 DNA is TGCAGTGCTAGTATAGCAGGGCCTGGGGCCAACGTCCTGACTTTC. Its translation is CSASIAGPGANVLTF.

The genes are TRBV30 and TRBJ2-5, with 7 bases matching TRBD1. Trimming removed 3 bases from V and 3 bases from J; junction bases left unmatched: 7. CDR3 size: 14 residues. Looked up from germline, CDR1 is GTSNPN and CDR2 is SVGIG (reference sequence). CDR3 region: CAWRRQGDEETQYF. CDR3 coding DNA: TGTGCCTGGAGGAGACAGGGCGACGAAGAGACCCAGTACTTC. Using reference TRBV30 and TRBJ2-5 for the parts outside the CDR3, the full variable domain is SQTIHQWPATLVQPVGSPLSLECTVEGTSNPNLYWYRQAAGRGLQLLFYSVGIGQISSEVPQNLSASRPQDRQFILSSKKLLLSDSGFYLCAWRRQGDEETQYFGPGTRLLVL.

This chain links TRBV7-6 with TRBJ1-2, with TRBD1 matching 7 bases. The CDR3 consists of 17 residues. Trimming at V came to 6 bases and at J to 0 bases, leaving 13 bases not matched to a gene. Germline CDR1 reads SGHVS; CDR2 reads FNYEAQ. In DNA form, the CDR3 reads TGTGCCAGCAGTTCAGGACTGACAGGGTCCTCTAACTATGGCTACACCTTC. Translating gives CASSSGLTGSSNYGYTF.

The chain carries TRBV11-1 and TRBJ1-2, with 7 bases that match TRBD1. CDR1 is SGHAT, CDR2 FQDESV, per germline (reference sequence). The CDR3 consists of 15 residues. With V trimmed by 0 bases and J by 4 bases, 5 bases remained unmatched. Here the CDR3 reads CASSLAGGAFYGYTF. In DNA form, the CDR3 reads TGTGCCAGCAGCTTAGCAGGGGGCGCGTTCTATGGCTACACCTTC.

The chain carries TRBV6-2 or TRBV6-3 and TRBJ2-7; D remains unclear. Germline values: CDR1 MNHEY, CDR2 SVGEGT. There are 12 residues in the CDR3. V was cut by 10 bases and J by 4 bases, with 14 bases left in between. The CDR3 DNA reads TGTGCCAACAGCCAAGAAACTTACGAGCAGTACTTC. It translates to CANSQETYEQYF.

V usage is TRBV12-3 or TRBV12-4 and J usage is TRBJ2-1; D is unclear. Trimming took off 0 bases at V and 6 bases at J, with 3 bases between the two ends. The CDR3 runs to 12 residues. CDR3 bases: TGTGCCAGCAGTTTAGCGCTCAATGAGCAGTTCTTC. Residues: CASSLALNEQFF.

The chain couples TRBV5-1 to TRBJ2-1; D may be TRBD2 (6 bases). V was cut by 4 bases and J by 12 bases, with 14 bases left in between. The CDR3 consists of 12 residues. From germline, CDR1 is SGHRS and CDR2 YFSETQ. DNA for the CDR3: TGCGCCAGCAGCCTAGGGACTGCGGTGCAGTTCTTC. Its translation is CASSLGTAVQFF.

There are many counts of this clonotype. The CDR3 DNA reads as TGTGCCAGCAGTTTTAGCGGGGGTGGTTTGGATACGCAGTATTTT. This translates into CASSFSGGGLDTQYF. The chain employs TRBV27 and TRBJ2-3, with TRBD2 matching over 9 bases. Germline-derived CDR1 and CDR2 are MNHEY and SMNVEV (reference sequence). The CDR3 covers 15 residues. J lost 6 bases, V lost 3 bases, and 7 bases had no gene match.

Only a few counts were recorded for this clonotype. CDR3 in amino acids: CASSGHTRGDYGYTF. The CDR3 nucleotides read TGTGCCAGTAGTGGACATACACGGGGGGACTATGGCTACACCTTC. The chain links TRBV19 to TRBJ1-2; TRBD1 might be the D (5 bases). There are 15 residues in the CDR3. V was cut by 5 bases and J by 3 bases, with 16 bases left in between. In germline, CDR1 is LNHDA, CDR2 SQIVND (reference sequence).

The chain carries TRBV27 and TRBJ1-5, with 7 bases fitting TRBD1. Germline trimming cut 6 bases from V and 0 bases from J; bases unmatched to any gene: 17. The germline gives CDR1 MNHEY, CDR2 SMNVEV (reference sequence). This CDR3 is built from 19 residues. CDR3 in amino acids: CASSRGGPRGVSSNQPQHF. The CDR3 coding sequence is TGTGCCAGCAGCCGCGGTGGACCCAGGGGGGTATCTAGCAATCAGCCCCAGCATTTT.

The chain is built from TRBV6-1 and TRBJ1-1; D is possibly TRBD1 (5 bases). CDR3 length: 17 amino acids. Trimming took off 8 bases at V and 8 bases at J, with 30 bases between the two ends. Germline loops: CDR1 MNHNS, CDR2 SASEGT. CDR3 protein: CASRNVGVLGEPEEAFF. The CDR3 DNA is TGTGCCAGCCGCAATGTGGGGGTCCTTGGGGAACCCGAAGAAGCTTTCTTT.

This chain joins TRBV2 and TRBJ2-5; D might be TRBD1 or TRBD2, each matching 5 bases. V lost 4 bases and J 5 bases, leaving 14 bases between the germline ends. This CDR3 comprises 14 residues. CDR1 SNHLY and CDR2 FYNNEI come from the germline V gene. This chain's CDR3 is CASSGGPAVETQYF. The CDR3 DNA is TGTGCCAGCAGTGGGGGACCCGCGGTGGAGACCCAGTACTTC.